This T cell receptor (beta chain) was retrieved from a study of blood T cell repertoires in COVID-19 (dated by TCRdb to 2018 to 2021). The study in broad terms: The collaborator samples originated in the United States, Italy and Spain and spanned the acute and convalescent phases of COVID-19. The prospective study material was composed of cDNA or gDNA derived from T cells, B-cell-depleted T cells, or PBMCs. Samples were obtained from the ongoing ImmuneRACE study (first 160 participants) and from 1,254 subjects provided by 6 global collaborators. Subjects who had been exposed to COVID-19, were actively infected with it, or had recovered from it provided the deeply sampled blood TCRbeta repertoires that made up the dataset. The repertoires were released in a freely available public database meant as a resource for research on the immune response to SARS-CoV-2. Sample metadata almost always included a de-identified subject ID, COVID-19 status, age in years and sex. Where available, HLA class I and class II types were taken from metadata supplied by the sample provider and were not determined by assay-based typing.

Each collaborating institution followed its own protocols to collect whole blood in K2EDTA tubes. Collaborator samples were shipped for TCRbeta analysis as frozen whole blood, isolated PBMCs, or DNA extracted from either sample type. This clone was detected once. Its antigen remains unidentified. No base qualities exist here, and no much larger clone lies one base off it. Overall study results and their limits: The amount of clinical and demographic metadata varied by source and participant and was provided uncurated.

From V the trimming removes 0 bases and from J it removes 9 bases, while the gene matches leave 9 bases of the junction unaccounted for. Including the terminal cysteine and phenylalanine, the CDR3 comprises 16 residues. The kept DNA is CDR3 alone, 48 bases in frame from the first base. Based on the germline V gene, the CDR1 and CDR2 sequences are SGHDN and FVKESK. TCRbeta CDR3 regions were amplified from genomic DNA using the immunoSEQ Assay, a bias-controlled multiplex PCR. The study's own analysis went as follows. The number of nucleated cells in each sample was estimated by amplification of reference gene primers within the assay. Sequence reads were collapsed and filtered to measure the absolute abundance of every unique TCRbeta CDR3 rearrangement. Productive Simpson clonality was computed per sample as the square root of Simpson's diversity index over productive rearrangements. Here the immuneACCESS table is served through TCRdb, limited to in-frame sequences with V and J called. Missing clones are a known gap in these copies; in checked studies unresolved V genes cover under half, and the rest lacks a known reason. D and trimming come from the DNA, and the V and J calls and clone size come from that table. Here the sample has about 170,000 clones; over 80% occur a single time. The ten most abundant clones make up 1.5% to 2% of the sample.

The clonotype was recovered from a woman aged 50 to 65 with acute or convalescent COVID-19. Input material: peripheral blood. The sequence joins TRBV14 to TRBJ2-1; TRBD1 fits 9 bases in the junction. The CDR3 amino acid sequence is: CASSQDLGQGTVEQFF. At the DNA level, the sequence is TGTGCCAGCAGCCAAGATCTGGGACAGGGAACGGTTGAGCAGTTCTTC.